This passage covers 30 T cell receptor beta chains from one sample sequenced in a study of T cells in Graves' hyperthyroidism and ophthalmopathy. From RNA transcripts, TCR beta CDR3 regions were amplified. HTBI primers were used for first-round RT-PCR of the TCR CDR3. MiXCR was run by TCRdb on the multiplex PCR reads, yielding one entry per CDR3 protein. The sample shows over 500,000 distinct CDR3 sequences, around 15% of them seen only once. Sequencing input: blood. All receptors derive from a young woman with Graves' ophthalmopathy.

This clonotype was counted ten times or more. The chain joins TRBV5-8 to TRBJ1-5; no firm D call. Per the germline V gene, CDR1 is SGHTS and CDR2 is YDEGEE. V gave up 3 bases and J gave up 7 bases, with 8 bases separating them. The CDR3 is 12 amino acids. The CDR3 protein is CASSSDGQPQHF. CDR3 nucleotide sequence: TGTGCCAGCAGCTCGGACGGGCAGCCCCAGCATTTT. Together with reference TRBV5-8 and TRBJ1-5, the CDR3 gives the full variable domain: EAGVTQSPTHLIKTRGQQATLRCSPISGHTSVYWYQQALGLGLQFLLWYDEGEERNRGNFPPRFSGRQFPNYSSELNVNALELEDSALYLCASSSDGQPQHFGDGTRLSIL.

The V call is TRBV6-5, the J call TRBJ1-3; 11 bases are a match to TRBD1. This CDR3 contains 16 residues. From germline, CDR1 is MNHEY and CDR2 SVGAGI. Unmatched junction bases numbered 1, after V lost 1 base and J lost 2 bases. The CDR3 protein is CASSYWGQGAGNTIYF. In DNA form, the CDR3 reads TGTGCCAGCAGTTACTGGGGACAGGGGGCTGGAAACACCATATATTTT.

Details on this clonotype: This sequence may be a read error, since a much larger clone differs from it by one base. This chain joins TRBV28 and TRBJ2-7; 10 nucleotides agree with TRBD1. The ends lost 11 bases at V and 6 bases at J; junction bases unmatched: 10. The CDR3 spans 13 residues. Germline V lookup: CDR1 MDHEN, CDR2 SYDVKM. The CDR3 DNA sequence: TGTGCCGGCACGGGACAGGGGACGGGCGAGCAGTACTTC. The encoded protein is CAGTGQGTGEQYF.

This clonotype was counted at least ten times. The chain employs TRBV7-2 and TRBJ1-1; D is uncertain. The ends were cut back, 1 base at V and 2 bases at J, with 5 bases in the middle. CDR1 and CDR2 from the germline V gene are SGHTA and FQGNSA. CDR3 size: 13 residues. In DNA form, the CDR3 reads TGTGCCAGCAGCTTAGGGTTTAACACTGAAGCTTTCTTT. Translated: CASSLGFNTEAFF. The full variable domain, rest sourced from reference TRBV7-2 and TRBJ1-1, is GAGVSQSPSNKVTEKGKDVELRCDPISGHTALYWYRQSLGQGLEFLIYFQGNSAPDKSGLPSDRFSAERTGGSVSTLTIQRTQQEDSAVYLCASSLGFNTEAFFGQGTRLTVV.

This clonotype was observed a few times. The genes are TRBV2 and TRBJ2-7, with D tentatively TRBD2 (5 bases). The germline CDR1 and CDR2 sequences are SNHLY and FYNNEI. Trimming removed 8 bases at V and 6 bases at J, with 20 bases between. The CDR3 has 14 residues. The CDR3 DNA sequence: TGTGCCAGCCTTAGCCCACGAGGGTACGGCGAGCAGTACTTC. It yields the protein CASLSPRGYGEQYF.

This clonotype was found once. The rearrangement joins TRBV6-2 or TRBV6-3 to TRBJ2-4, with D hard to call. V was clipped by 5 bases and J by 0 bases, with 17 bases between them. The CDR3 covers 17 residues. CDR1 MNHEY and CDR2 SVGEGT come from the germline V gene. CDR3 residues: CASSATEGRIAKNIQYF. CDR3 in DNA: TGTGCCAGCAGTGCTACGGAAGGAAGGATAGCCAAAAACATTCAGTACTTC.

This clonotype was observed a few times. Written as DNA, the CDR3 is TGCGCCAGCATAGCCCTAGGATCCACAGAGACCCAGTACTTC. Amino acids: CASIALGSTETQYF. J is TRBJ2-5 and V is TRBV5-1; D call uncertain. V lost 6 bases to trimming and J lost 4 bases, with 16 bases between them. Looked up from germline, CDR1 is SGHRS and CDR2 is YFSETQ. The CDR3 consists of 14 residues.

This clonotype has at least ten counts. The genes are TRBV6-1 and TRBJ1-2; 10 bases align to TRBD1. This CDR3 spans 15 amino acids. V lost 6 bases to trimming and J lost 0 bases; unmatched junction nucleotides: 4. The V gene's germline CDR1 is MNHNS and CDR2 SASEGT. The CDR3 coding sequence is TGTGCCAGCAGAGAGGGACAGGGGCCTAACTATGGCTACACCTTC. Translation gives CASREGQGPNYGYTF.

The V and J genes are TRBV24-1 and TRBJ2-4, with 7 bases fitting TRBD1. This CDR3 has 15 amino acids. V lost 5 bases, J lost 5 bases, and 8 bases stayed unmatched. Germline V CDR1 and CDR2: KGHDR, SFDVKD. The CDR3 region has the DNA TGTGCCACCAGTGCCAGGGACAGCGACGAAAACATTCAGTACTTC. Amino acid sequence: CATSARDSDENIQYF.

The V call is TRBV4-2, the J call TRBJ1-1; D gene ambiguous. Germline V gene lookup returns CDR1 LGHNA and CDR2 YNFKEQ. V lost 6 bases, J lost 0 bases, and 8 bases lay in between. CDR3 length: 13 residues. CDR3 bases: TGTGCCAGCAGAATCACCATGAACACTGAAGCTTTCTTT. Protein product: CASRITMNTEAFF.

This clonotype appeared a few times. J is TRBJ1-2 and V is TRBV20-1, with 10 bases identical to TRBD1. V dropped 8 bases and J dropped 13; count of bases not matched to a gene: 10. Germline V gene lookup returns CDR1 DFQATT and CDR2 SNEGSKA (reference sequence). This CDR3 has 11 amino acids. The CDR3 reads CSPRGQGISTF. Here the CDR3 DNA reads TGCAGTCCAAGGGGACAGGGGATTTCCACCTTC.

This clonotype showed up many times. The chain couples TRBV2 to TRBJ2-5; perhaps TRBD1 as D (6 bases). V lost 9 bases, J lost 1 base, and 15 bases lay in between. Germline V lookup: CDR1 SNHLY, CDR2 FYNNEI. The CDR3 extends over 14 amino acids. The CDR3 DNA is TGTGCCAGAGGCCCCCTAGGGGGCCAAGAGACCCAGTACTTC. It encodes CARGPLGGQETQYF.

This clonotype was detected many times. The chain has TRBV20-1 and TRBJ2-7; possible D gene TRBD2, 5 bases. Germline CDR1 and CDR2: DFQATT and SNEGSKA (reference sequence). The CDR3 is 13 amino acids. Trimming took off 0 bases at V and 9 bases at J, with 15 bases between the two ends. CDR3 in DNA: TGCAGTGCTAGAGAAGGGCTAGCCCGCCCGCAGTACTTC. Translated, it gives CSAREGLARPQYF.

This clonotype has a handful of counts. V usage is TRBV14 and J usage is TRBJ2-2, with TRBD2 matching 8 bases. The trim removed 6 bases at V and 3 bases at J, leaving 12 bases unmatched. Germline values: CDR1 SGHDN, CDR2 FVKESK. This CDR3 region has 17 residues. The DNA for the CDR3 is TGTGCCAGCAGTAAATCGCCGGGACTAGAGGACACCGGGGAGCTGTTTTTT. It encodes CASSKSPGLEDTGELFF.

V and J are TRBV5-4 and TRBJ2-4; TRBD1 is a possible D gene (6 bases). CDR1 is SGHNT, CDR2 YYREEE, per germline (reference sequence). The CDR3 is 14 residues long. V dropped 5 bases and J dropped 2 bases, with 11 bases sitting between them. Here the CDR3 reads CASRPRGSKNIQYF. DNA for the CDR3: TGTGCCAGCAGACCCAGGGGTTCCAAAAACATTCAGTACTTC. Together with reference TRBV5-4 and TRBJ2-4, the CDR3 gives the full variable domain: ETGVTQSPTHLIKTRGQQVTLRCSSQSGHNTVSWYQQALGQGPQFIFQYYREEENGRGNFPPRFSGLQFPNYSSELNVNALELDDSALYLCASRPRGSKNIQYFGAGTRLSVL.

In this sample, this clonotype turned up once. It is likely a read error, because the conserved phenylalanine at the end of the CDR3 is missing. The rearrangement joins TRBV7-9 to TRBJ1-1; tentatively, D is TRBD1 (5 bases). The V gene lost 1 base and the J gene lost 1 base, with 10 bases spanning the gap. Germline CDR1 and CDR2: SEHNR and FQNEAQ (reference sequence). The CDR3 sequence is 15 residues long. Here the CDR3 DNA reads TGTGCCAGCAGCTTAGTCCTGGGGACGAACACTGAAGCTTTCCTT. The encoded protein is CASSLVLGTNTEAFL.

The V gene is TRBV12-3 or TRBV12-4, the J gene TRBJ1-2; D uncertain. The CDR3 runs 14 residues. Trimming pared 5 bases from V and 3 bases from J, leaving 13 bases between. The CDR3 is CASSLDGDYYGYTF. CDR3 sequence (DNA): TGTGCCAGCAGTCTCGACGGAGACTACTATGGCTACACCTTC.

Comment on this clonotype: One junction end disagrees with the germline gene, perhaps due to a read error. The genes are TRBV29-1 and TRBJ1-1; 9 bases line up with TRBD1. This CDR3 has 14 residues. Germline CDR1 SQVTM, CDR2 ANQGSEA. The CDR3 DNA sequence: TGCAGCGTCCGCCAACAGGGGGCGAACACTGAAGCTTCCTTT. Protein: CSVRQQGANTEASF.

This clonotype came up many times. The J gene is TRBJ2-5, the V gene TRBV4-3; D is tentatively TRBD1 or TRBD2 (5 bases each). There are 17 residues in the CDR3. Germline CDR1 is LGHNA and CDR2 is YSLEER. The germline V and J ends were trimmed by 0 bases and 0 bases, with 14 bases remaining between them. CDR3 residues: CASSQDNRGTYQETQYF. Written as DNA, the CDR3 is TGCGCCAGCAGCCAAGATAACCGGGGCACGTACCAAGAGACCCAGTACTTC.

This clonotype was seen only a few times. The chain couples TRBV29-1 to TRBJ2-3, with D unclear. Germline loops: CDR1 SQVTM, CDR2 ANQGSEA. This CDR3 is built from 12 residues. V lost 4 bases and J lost 1, with 6 bases in between. This CDR3 reads CSVGKGTDTQYF. DNA for the CDR3: TGCAGCGTTGGGAAAGGCACAGATACGCAGTATTTT.

The sample holds many counts of this clonotype. The chain links TRBV28 to TRBJ2-2; tentatively, D is TRBD2 (5 bases). From germline, CDR1 is MDHEN and CDR2 SYDVKM. The CDR3 sequence is 15 residues long. Trimming stripped 4 bases from V and 2 bases from J, with 11 bases between. CDR3 DNA: TGTGCCAGCAGTTCCCCGGGGTCCAACACCGGGGAGCTGTTTTTT. It codes for CASSSPGSNTGELFF.

This clonotype was recorded many times. The chain recombines TRBV28 with TRBJ2-3; no reliable D call. This CDR3 is 15 amino acids long. From germline, CDR1 is MDHEN and CDR2 SYDVKM. Trimming stripped 2 bases from V and 2 bases from J, with 11 bases between. CDR3 in DNA: TGTGCCAGCAGTTTAAACTCCCCCTTCACAGATACGCAGTATTTT. This translates into CASSLNSPFTDTQYF.

CDR3 region: CASSQEYRGSDTQYF. CDR3 sequence (DNA): TGCGCCAGCAGCCAAGAATACAGGGGATCAGATACGCAGTATTTT. The V gene is TRBV4-1, the J gene TRBJ2-3; 7 bases map to TRBD1. Germline values: CDR1 MGHRA, CDR2 YSYEKL. The CDR3 is 15 amino acids. Trimming at V came to 0 bases and at J to 4 bases, leaving 4 bases not matched to a gene.

V and J are TRBV4-1 and TRBJ1-5, with unresolved D. The CDR3 sequence is 16 residues long. V was cut by 0 bases and J by 3 bases, with 12 bases left in between. In germline, CDR1 is MGHRA, CDR2 YSYEKL. The CDR3 DNA follows: TGCGCCAGCAGCCAAGATATTGGCGGAAACAATCAGCCCCAGCATTTT. Amino acids: CASSQDIGGNNQPQHF.

The chain joins TRBV15 to TRBJ1-5, with D perhaps matching TRBD1 (5 bases). CDR3 size: 16 residues. The V end was cut by 0 bases, the J end by 3 bases, with 12 bases between. From germline, CDR1 is LNHNV and CDR2 YYDKDF (reference sequence). In DNA form, the CDR3 reads TGTGCCACCAGCAGAGAGGCCGCAGGGAACAATCAGCCCCAGCATTTT. Protein sequence: CATSREAAGNNQPQHF.

In this sample, this clonotype turned up a few times. This rearrangement joins TRBV5-5 to TRBJ1-2, with D maybe TRBD1 (6 bases). This CDR3 spans 14 amino acids. Germline assignment: CDR1 SGHKS and CDR2 YYEKEE (reference sequence). V lost 2 bases, J lost 7 bases, and 15 bases lay in between. The CDR3 here is CASSFRTVGSGYTF. The DNA for the CDR3 is TGTGCCAGCAGCTTCCGGACAGTCGGTTCTGGCTACACCTTC.

This chain joins TRBV14 and TRBJ2-3; D tentatively fits TRBD1 or TRBD2 (5 bases each). With 7 bases removed from V and 0 bases from J, the gap between germline ends came to 14 bases. The V gene's germline CDR1 is SGHDN and CDR2 FVKESK. CDR3 size: 15 residues. DNA for the CDR3: TGTGCCAGCAAACAAACGTGGGGGAGCACAGATACGCAGTATTTT. Its translation is CASKQTWGSTDTQYF. Using reference TRBV14 and TRBJ2-3 for the parts outside the CDR3, the full variable domain is EAGVTQFPSHSVIEKGQTVTLRCDPISGHDNLYWYRRVMGKEIKFLLHFVKESKQDESGMPNNRFLAERTGGTYSTLKVQPAELEDSGVYFCASKQTWGSTDTQYFGPGTRLTVL.

This clonotype was seen many times. The rearrangement links TRBV7-9 to TRBJ2-1; tentative D call: TRBD1 (5 bases). CDR1 and CDR2 (germline): SEHNR, FQNEAQ (reference sequence). V gave up 5 bases and J gave up 10 bases, with 18 bases separating them. The CDR3 runs 14 residues. The CDR3 is CASSAGAPVGEQFF. CDR3 bases: TGTGCCAGCAGCGCTGGGGCCCCCGTGGGGGAGCAGTTCTTC. Full variable domain (remainder filled in from reference TRBV7-9 and TRBJ2-1): DTGVSQNPRHKITKRGQNVTFRCDPISEHNRLYWYRQTLGQGPEFLTYFQNEAQLEKSRLLSDRFSAERPKGSFSTLEIQRTEQGDSAMYLCASSAGAPVGEQFFGPGTRLTVL.

A few counts support this clonotype. The chain joins TRBV10-2 to TRBJ2-7; perhaps TRBD1 as D (6 bases). The CDR3 has 13 residues. Looked up from germline, CDR1 is WSHSY and CDR2 is SAAADI. Trimming took 5 bases from V and 3 from J, leaving 11 bases between them. The CDR3 sequence is CASSPQGFYEQYF. CDR3 DNA sequence: TGCGCCAGCAGTCCACAGGGTTTCTACGAGCAGTACTTC.

Only a few counts were recorded for this clonotype. CDR3 loop: CASSYPMYYEQYF. CDR3 in DNA: TGTGCCAGCAGTTACCCCATGTACTACGAGCAGTACTTC. The chain employs TRBV6-2 or TRBV6-3 and TRBJ2-7; D is uncertain. V lost 2 bases, J lost 3 bases, and 8 bases lay in between. The CDR3 is 13 amino acids. The V gene's germline CDR1 is MNHEY and CDR2 SVGEGT.